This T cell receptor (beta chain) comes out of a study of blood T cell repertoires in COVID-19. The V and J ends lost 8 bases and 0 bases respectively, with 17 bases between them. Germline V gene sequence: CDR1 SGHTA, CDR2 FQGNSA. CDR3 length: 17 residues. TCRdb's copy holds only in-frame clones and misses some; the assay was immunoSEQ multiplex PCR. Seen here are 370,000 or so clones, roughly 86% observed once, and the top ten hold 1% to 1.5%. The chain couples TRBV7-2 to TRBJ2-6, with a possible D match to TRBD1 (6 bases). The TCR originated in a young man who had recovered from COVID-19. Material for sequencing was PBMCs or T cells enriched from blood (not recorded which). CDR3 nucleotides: TGTGCCAGCGGACCCGGGACATCCAACTCTGGGGCCAACGTCCTGACTTTC. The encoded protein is CASGPGTSNSGANVLTF.